A single sample gave rise to the 26 T cell receptor beta chains below, sequenced in a study of shared clonotypes between healthy human individuals. Repertoires were generated with immunoSEQ multiplex PCR, while TCRdb's copy carries only in-frame clones and drops some. Of under 2,000,000 clones in the sample, roughly 95% were seen once. Naive CD8 isolation took CD45RO-negative cells positively selected for CCR7 and excluded terminally differentiated effector memory CD45RA+ cells. The material sequenced was naive CD8+ T cells sorted from blood. Receptor source: a man between 18 and 29 years old in good health.

This rearrangement joins TRBV6-6 to TRBJ1-1; D not certain. This CDR3 comprises 14 residues. Trimming removed 6 bases from V and 0 bases from J, with 11 bases in between. CDR1 is MNHNY and CDR2 is SVGAGI in the germline V gene (reference sequence). Here the CDR3 DNA reads TGTGCCAGCAGCTCCCTTTCCATGAACACTGAAGCTTTCTTT. Its translation is CASSSLSMNTEAFF.

The chain recombines TRBV13 with TRBJ1-2; D possibly corresponds to TRBD1 (6 bases). In germline, CDR1 is PRHDT, CDR2 FYEKMQ (reference sequence). V lost 4 bases, J lost 3 bases, and 12 bases lay in between. The length of the CDR3 is 14 residues. DNA of the CDR3: TGTGCCAGCAGCTCAGGAGGACAGTACTATGGCTACACCTTC. Its protein product is CASSSGGQYYGYTF.

The CDR3 spells CASSLDSSMAYEQYF. Here the CDR3 DNA reads TGTGCCAGCAGCTTAGACAGTTCTATGGCCTACGAGCAGTACTTC. The rearrangement joins TRBV7-3 to TRBJ2-7; tentative D call: TRBD1 (5 bases). CDR3 length: 15 amino acids. V lost 2 bases and J lost 2, with 13 bases in between. CDR1 is SGHTA and CDR2 is FQGTGA in the germline V gene.

With regard to this clone: This same CDR3 is encoded by further DNA sequences in the sample. The chain joins TRBV29-1 to TRBJ1-5, with 8 positions matching TRBD1. The CDR3 is made up of 13 amino acids. The germline gives CDR1 SQVTM, CDR2 ANQGSEA. V gave up 6 bases and J gave up 3 bases; unmatched junction bases: 4. As DNA, the CDR3 is TGCAGCGTCGAGACAGGGGACAATCAGCCCCAGCATTTT. Residues: CSVETGDNQPQHF.

V usage is TRBV5-1 and J usage is TRBJ2-1, with 7 bases identical to TRBD1. The V segment lost 4 bases and the J segment 4 bases; nucleotides outside the gene matches: 8. Germline assignment: CDR1 SGHRS and CDR2 YFSETQ. This CDR3 is 15 amino acids long. In DNA, the CDR3 is TGCGCCAGCAGCACCTATGGACAGGTTTACAATGAGCAGTTCTTC. It is translated as CASSTYGQVYNEQFF.

This sequence joins TRBV4-1 and TRBJ1-2; 8 bases match TRBD1. CDR3 length equals 13 residues. The germline V gene encodes CDR1 MGHRA and CDR2 YSYEKL. Germline trimming cut 1 base from V and 8 bases from J; bases unmatched to any gene: 3. The CDR3 here is CASSQAGGKGYTF. As DNA, the CDR3 is TGCGCCAGCAGCCAAGCAGGGGGCAAGGGCTACACCTTC.

With respect to this clone: Within the sample, other DNA sequences also encode this same CDR3. The gene calls are TRBV5-1 and TRBJ2-7, with 8 positions matching TRBD1. Germline V gene data show CDR1 as SGHRS and CDR2 as YFSETQ. V was pared by 0 bases and J by 2 bases, with 1 base of the junction left unmatched. The CDR3 loop spans 14 amino acids. The CDR3 DNA reads as TGCGCCAGCAGCTTGGCAGGGGGCCCCTACGAGCAGTACTTC. Encoded protein: CASSLAGGPYEQYF.

This chain connects TRBV10-1 to TRBJ2-3; 11 bases agree with TRBD2. This CDR3 has 16 amino acids. CDR1 is WNHNN, CDR2 SYGVQD, per germline (reference sequence). Germline trimming cut 1 base from V and 5 bases from J; bases unmatched to any gene: 5. Here the CDR3 DNA reads TGCGCCAGCAGTGAGTTTCCGGGACTAGCGGAAGATACGCAGTATTTT. Its protein is CASSEFPGLAEDTQYF.

V is TRBV9 and J is TRBJ2-1, with TRBD2 matching 10 bases. The V gene's germline CDR1 is SGDLS and CDR2 YYNGEE. This CDR3 region has 16 residues. V lost 0 bases and J lost 4; bases outside the gene matches: 4. Here the CDR3 DNA reads TGTGCCAGCAGCGTAGGAAGTAGCGGGGGGTACAATGAGCAGTTCTTC. Residues: CASSVGSSGGYNEQFF.

V gene TRBV28 combines with J gene TRBJ1-1, with a possible D match to TRBD1 (6 bases). The CDR3 is made up of 14 amino acids. V was clipped by 0 bases and J by 4 bases, with 9 bases between them. Germline lookup yields CDR1 MDHEN and CDR2 SYDVKM. CDR3 loop: CASSLWQGTTEAFF. For the CDR3, the DNA is TGTGCCAGCAGTTTATGGCAGGGGACCACTGAAGCTTTCTTT.

In nucleotides, the CDR3 is TGCGCCAGCAGTCTTGGGCCCGAGGACACCGGGGAGCTGTTTTTT. Translation: CASSLGPEDTGELFF. The chain has TRBV5-1 and TRBJ2-2; D ambiguous. CDR1 is SGHRS, CDR2 YFSETQ, per germline. The V end was cut by 5 bases, the J end by 3 bases, with 14 bases between. The CDR3 is 15 residues long. Full variable domain (missing parts from reference TRBV5-1 and TRBJ2-2): KAGVTQTPRYLIKTRGQQVTLSCSPISGHRSVSWYQQTPGQGLQFLFEYFSETQRNKGNFPGRFSGRQFSNSRSEMNVSTLELGDSALYLCASSLGPEDTGELFFGEGSRLTVL.

A few counts support this clone. At the DNA level, this CDR3 is encoded by other sequences in the same sample as well. The rearrangement uses TRBV5-4 and TRBJ1-2; the D is unclear. This CDR3 has 11 residues. The germline V and J ends were trimmed by 2 bases and 7 bases, with 6 bases remaining between them. Germline lookup yields CDR1 SGHNT and CDR2 YYREEE (reference sequence). The CDR3 DNA reads as TGTGCCAGCAGCTTCGGGGTTGGCTACACCTTC. Translation: CASSFGVGYTF.

The gene calls are TRBV30 and TRBJ1-2, with 7 bases matching TRBD1. From germline, CDR1 is GTSNPN and CDR2 SVGIG (reference sequence). The CDR3 has 14 residues. J lost 3 bases, V lost 3 bases, and 7 bases had no gene match. The CDR3 here is CAWSVIQGYYGYTF. The DNA of the CDR3 is TGTGCCTGGAGCGTGATACAGGGGTACTATGGCTACACCTTC. Variable domain in full (rest from reference TRBV30 and TRBJ1-2): SQTIHQWPATLVQPVGSPLSLECTVEGTSNPNLYWYRQAAGRGLQLLFYSVGIGQISSEVPQNLSASRPQDRQFILSSKKLLLSDSGFYLCAWSVIQGYYGYTFGSGTRLTVV.

V gene TRBV5-8 combines with J gene TRBJ2-7; 8 bases map to TRBD1. Trimming removed 5 bases from V and 2 bases from J; junction bases left unmatched: 3. CDR1 is SGHTS, CDR2 YDEGEE, per germline. The CDR3 has 13 amino acids. The CDR3 DNA is TGTGCCAGCAGTAGGACAGGGCCCTACGAGCAGTACTTC. Amino acids: CASSRTGPYEQYF.

This chain joins TRBV4-1 and TRBJ2-1, with 9 bases that match TRBD1. The germline CDR1 and CDR2 sequences are MGHRA and YSYEKL. V lost 5 bases, J lost 8 bases, and 7 bases stayed unmatched. The CDR3 is 14 amino acids. CDR3 in amino acids: CASSGRQGVDEQFF. The CDR3 DNA follows: TGCGCCAGCAGCGGACGACAGGGGGTTGATGAGCAGTTCTTC.

The gene calls are TRBV4-1 and TRBJ2-7; D not certain. Germline V lookup: CDR1 MGHRA, CDR2 YSYEKL. This CDR3 has 13 amino acids. With 4 bases removed from V and 3 bases from J, the gap between germline ends came to 10 bases. Written as DNA, the CDR3 is TGCGCCAGCAGCCTCGATCAAGTCTACGAGCAGTACTTC. It yields the protein CASSLDQVYEQYF.

The V gene is TRBV7-9, the J gene TRBJ1-6, with D unresolved. V lost 3 bases and J lost 9, with 9 bases in between. This CDR3 has 13 residues. Per germline, CDR1 SEHNR and CDR2 FQNEAQ (reference sequence). The CDR3 coding sequence is TGTGCCAGCAGCTTTGAGGAGAGTTCACCCCTCCACTTT. Residues: CASSFEESSPLHF. Together with reference TRBV7-9 and TRBJ1-6, the CDR3 gives the full variable domain: DTGVSQNPRHKITKRGQNVTFRCDPISEHNRLYWYRQTLGQGPEFLTYFQNEAQLEKSRLLSDRFSAERPKGSFSTLEIQRTEQGDSAMYLCASSFEESSPLHFGNGTRLTVT.

This clone was seen only once. This chain joins TRBV6-5 and TRBJ1-1; 7 bases match TRBD1. Per the germline V gene, CDR1 is MNHEY and CDR2 is SVGAGI. J lost 6 bases, V lost 4 bases, and 11 bases had no gene match. The CDR3 is 15 residues long. CDR3 DNA sequence: TGTGCCAGCAGTTGGGGGATAACAGGGGCCGCTGAAGCTTTCTTT. Protein sequence: CASSWGITGAAEAFF.

CDR3 protein: CASSLGGLGYTF. The DNA for the CDR3 is TGTGCCAGCAGTCTAGGGGGATTAGGCTACACCTTC. V and J are TRBV2 and TRBJ1-2; D is perhaps TRBD1 (6 bases). CDR3 length: 12 residues. V lost 5 bases to trimming and J lost 8 bases, with 12 bases between them. The V gene's germline CDR1 is SNHLY and CDR2 FYNNEI.

This clone appeared once. CDR3 residues: CASSPSGGIYGYTF. The CDR3 DNA reads TGTGCCAGCAGCCCATCCGGGGGGATTTATGGCTACACCTTC. The J gene is TRBJ1-2, the V gene TRBV9; maybe TRBD1 (5 bases). Looked up from germline, CDR1 is SGDLS and CDR2 is YYNGEE. The length of the CDR3 is 14 residues. Trimming stripped 4 bases from V and 5 bases from J, with 15 bases between.

J is TRBJ2-7 and V is TRBV6-1, with TRBD1 as a possible D gene (6 bases). CDR3 length: 14 residues. The germline CDR1 and CDR2 sequences are MNHNS and SASEGT. Trimming left V 8 bases short and J 2 bases short, with 16 bases between. CDR3 residues: CASLLGARAYEQYF. For the CDR3, the DNA is TGTGCCAGCCTCTTGGGGGCACGGGCCTACGAGCAGTACTTC.

V and J are TRBV4-1 and TRBJ1-5; perhaps TRBD1 as D (5 bases). Trimming left V 0 bases short and J 1 base short, with 10 bases between. Germline V CDR1 and CDR2: MGHRA, YSYEKL. The CDR3 has 16 residues. The CDR3 region is CASSQDGHPSNQPQHF. For the CDR3, the DNA is TGCGCCAGCAGCCAAGACGGACACCCAAGCAATCAGCCCCAGCATTTT.

About this clone itself: At the DNA level, this CDR3 is encoded by other sequences in the same sample as well. This rearrangement joins TRBV9 to TRBJ1-1, with 8 bases identical to TRBD1. There are 13 residues in the CDR3. V lost 3 bases and J lost 5; bases outside the gene matches: 3. Germline lookup yields CDR1 SGDLS and CDR2 YYNGEE. The CDR3 is CASSADRETEAFF. In DNA, the CDR3 is TGTGCCAGCAGCGCGGACAGGGAAACTGAAGCTTTCTTT.

In nucleotides, the CDR3 is TGTGCCAGCAGCTTGGGACTAGCGGGAGGGCTCGACTACAATGAGCAGTTCTTC. Its translation: CASSLGLAGGLDYNEQFF. This rearrangement joins TRBV7-9 to TRBJ2-1; TRBD2 agrees at 16 bases. This CDR3 spans 18 amino acids. V was clipped by 3 bases and J by 3 bases; unmatched bases: 5. Germline V gene data show CDR1 as SEHNR and CDR2 as FQNEAQ (reference sequence).

The V and J genes are TRBV4-3 and TRBJ1-3; D is unresolved. CDR3 length equals 16 residues. The V end lost 0 bases, the J end lost 4 bases, and 13 bases lay between the germline ends. Germline CDR1 reads LGHNA; CDR2 reads YSLEER. The CDR3 is CASSQDAAITGNTIYF. The DNA of the CDR3 is TGCGCCAGCAGCCAAGATGCGGCCATTACAGGAAACACCATATATTTT.

The chain joins TRBV11-2 to TRBJ2-7; 11 bases align to TRBD2. CDR1 and CDR2 from the germline V gene are SGHAT and FQNNGV. Trimming removed 4 bases from V and 2 bases from J; junction bases left unmatched: 7. This CDR3 has 16 residues. CDR3 in DNA: TGTGCCAGCAGCTACCAAACTAGCGGGGGAACCTACGAGCAGTACTTC. This codes for CASSYQTSGGTYEQYF. Together with reference TRBV11-2 and TRBJ2-7, the CDR3 gives the full variable domain: EAGVAQSPRYKIIEKRQSVAFWCNPISGHATLYWYQQILGQGPKLLIQFQNNGVVDDSQLPKDRFSAERLKGVDSTLKIQPAKLEDSAVYLCASSYQTSGGTYEQYFGPGTRLTVT.